These 14 T cell receptor beta chains originate from one sample sequenced in a study of OX40 agonist ivuxolimab in advanced cancers. The protocol was immunoSEQ multiplex PCR, while the TCRdb copy is restricted to in-frame clones and leaves out a portion. Here the sample spans roughly 60,000 clones, 85% being singletons. The sample was CD4+ or CD8+ T cells sorted from blood, taken in a trial of the OX40 agonist ivuxolimab. These receptor sequences come from an adult with an advanced solid tumor such as melanoma, head and neck, liver or kidney cancer.

The chain recombines TRBV6-5 with TRBJ2-1; TRBD2 is a possible D gene (6 bases). CDR1 MNHEY and CDR2 SVGAGI come from the germline V gene. V gave up 6 bases and J gave up 7 bases, with 19 bases separating them. This CDR3 region has 15 residues. The CDR3, as DNA: TGTGCCAGCAGCTCTTCCGGGACTGGGGGGAATGAGCAGTTCTTC. This translates into CASSSSGTGGNEQFF.

The rearrangement links TRBV5-1 to TRBJ1-2; D may be TRBD1 (6 bases). Looked up from germline, CDR1 is SGHRS and CDR2 is YFSETQ. Trimming removed 4 bases from V and 2 bases from J, with 18 bases in between. The CDR3 is 16 amino acids. CDR3 DNA: TGCGCCAGCAGCCGTCACAGGGTAAACAGGAACTATGGCTACACCTTC. Its protein is CASSRHRVNRNYGYTF.

This clone showed up just a few times. The chain is built from TRBV30 and TRBJ2-6; TRBD1 agrees at 12 bases. The J segment lost 2 bases and the V segment lost 1 base, leaving 9 bases of the junction unmatched. Germline CDR1 reads GTSNPN; CDR2 reads SVGIG (reference sequence). This CDR3 spans 19 amino acids. CDR3 amino acids: CAWSGRRDRGLAGANVLTF. CDR3 coding DNA: TGTGCCTGGAGTGGACGACGGGACAGGGGGCTTGCTGGGGCCAACGTCCTGACTTTC.

The V and J genes are TRBV15 and TRBJ2-5; 9 positions agree with TRBD1. From germline, CDR1 is LNHNV and CDR2 YYDKDF (reference sequence). The CDR3 has 15 residues. Germline trimming cut 4 bases from V and 2 bases from J; bases unmatched to any gene: 5. CDR3 sequence reads: CATSKGGTGQETQYF. CDR3 sequence (DNA): TGTGCCACCAGCAAAGGAGGGACAGGGCAAGAGACCCAGTACTTC.

In this sample, this clone turned up a few times. The CDR3 is CASSLAVGSHNEQFF. The CDR3 nucleotides are TGTGCCAGCAGCTTAGCGGTGGGCAGCCACAATGAGCAGTTCTTC. V gene TRBV7-2 combines with J gene TRBJ2-1; D is unresolved. Looked up from germline, CDR1 is SGHTA and CDR2 is FQGNSA. V shed 0 bases and J shed 5 bases, with 11 bases lying between them. This CDR3 comprises 15 residues.

The genes are TRBV10-1 and TRBJ2-7; TRBD1 might be the D (6 bases). Between the trimmed V and J ends, which lost 3 bases and 4 bases, there was a span of 10 bases. The germline V gene encodes CDR1 WNHNN and CDR2 SYGVQD (reference sequence). The CDR3 consists of 13 residues. The CDR3 loop is CASSETQGYEQYF. CDR3 bases: TGCGCCAGCAGTGAAACACAGGGATACGAGCAGTACTTC.

The chain links TRBV5-1 to TRBJ1-5; 9 bases map to TRBD1. CDR3 size: 18 residues. Unmatched junction bases numbered 15, after V lost 3 bases and J lost 5 bases. Germline V gives CDR1 SGHRS, CDR2 YFSETQ. The CDR3 region is CASSSLSRTGAKYQPQHF. The CDR3 region has the DNA TGCGCCAGCAGCTCTCTTTCCCGGACAGGGGCCAAGTATCAGCCCCAGCATTTT. The full variable domain, with the rest looked up from reference TRBV5-1 and TRBJ1-5, is KAGVTQTPRYLIKTRGQQVTLSCSPISGHRSVSWYQQTPGQGLQFLFEYFSETQRNKGNFPGRFSGRQFSNSRSEMNVSTLELGDSALYLCASSSLSRTGAKYQPQHFGDGTRLSIL.

The rearrangement links TRBV23-1 to TRBJ2-6; D not certain. TRBV23-1 qualifies as an ORF whose function is uncertain. The V end lost 3 bases, the J end lost 5 bases, and 20 bases lay between the germline ends. This CDR3 comprises 18 residues. CDR3 in amino acids: CASSQGGTQQSRANVLTF. As DNA, the CDR3 is TGCGCCAGCAGTCAGGGTGGTACGCAACAAAGTCGGGCCAACGTCCTGACTTTC.

J is TRBJ2-7 and V is TRBV18; 10 nucleotides agree with TRBD1. Germline V lookup: CDR1 KGHSH, CDR2 LQKENI. There are 15 residues in the CDR3. After removal of 3 bases from V and 6 bases from J, the junction contained 8 bases not matched to a gene. Written as DNA, the CDR3 is TGTGCCAGCTCACCGCGTTGGGACAGGGGTTCCGAGCAGTACTTC. The encoded protein is CASSPRWDRGSEQYF.

This sequence joins TRBV6-5 and TRBJ2-1; D is perhaps TRBD2 (5 bases). There are 14 residues in the CDR3. Between the trimmed V and J ends, which lost 0 bases and 6 bases, there was a span of 9 bases. CDR1 and CDR2 from the germline V gene are MNHEY and SVGAGI. Written as DNA, the CDR3 is TGTGCCAGCAGTTACTCGATAGCGTTCAATGAGCAGTTCTTC. Its translation: CASSYSIAFNEQFF.

Here the CDR3 reads CASSYSRGDGYTF. Written as DNA, the CDR3 is TGTGCCAGCAGTTACTCTCGGGGGGATGGCTACACCTTC. The chain employs TRBV6-5 and TRBJ1-2, with D possibly TRBD1 on 5 matching bases. Germline V gives CDR1 MNHEY, CDR2 SVGAGI. V lost 0 bases and J lost 6, with 8 bases in between. CDR3 length: 13 amino acids.

This clone was recorded a few times. The genes are TRBV28 and TRBJ2-4; 9 nucleotides line up with TRBD2. Germline-derived CDR1 and CDR2 are MDHEN and SYDVKM. Germline trimming cut 3 bases from V and 3 bases from J; bases unmatched to any gene: 3. The CDR3 extends over 15 amino acids. CDR3 loop: CASSFQREVKNIQYF. CDR3 coding DNA: TGTGCCAGCAGTTTCCAGCGGGAGGTCAAAAACATTCAGTACTTC.

The rearrangement links TRBV6-4 to TRBJ2-2; possibly TRBD1 or TRBD2 for D (5 bases each). V was clipped by 9 bases and J by 4 bases, with 21 bases between them. Germline V gene data show CDR1 as MRHNA and CDR2 as SNTAGT. This CDR3 spans 16 amino acids. This CDR3 is CASPQVLLRGTGELFF. In DNA, the CDR3 is TGTGCCAGTCCTCAGGTCCTCCTGAGGGGCACCGGGGAGCTGTTTTTT.

The chain links TRBV27 to TRBJ2-2; D gene uncertain. Germline V gives CDR1 MNHEY, CDR2 SMNVEV (reference sequence). The V and J ends lost 3 bases and 4 bases respectively, with 9 bases between them. This CDR3 comprises 14 residues. CDR3 region: CASSFFPITGELFF. The CDR3 DNA reads as TGTGCCAGCAGTTTCTTCCCAATCACCGGGGAGCTGTTTTTT.